This T cell receptor (beta chain) was profiled in a study of cytotoxic CD8 clonotypes in ibrutinib-treated CLL (dated by TCRdb to the early 2020s). About the full investigation: In this cohort, around 15 patients were treatment-naive and ten to eleven were relapsed/refractory, while about 17 had unmutated IGHV. Responses were partial in approximately 24 patients and complete in 2; after median 68 months follow-up, some 15 stayed in remission and 12 progressed. The response samples were drawn at a median of roughly eleven months into treatment, with a range of about 6 to 36 months. On average, each sample yielded 255,043 productive templates and 94,082 productive rearrangements. Of the roughly 86 people in the trial, roughly 27 had longitudinal samples available. Cryopreserved peripheral blood mononuclear cells were obtained prior to treatment, at the time of response, and at either disease progression or sustained remission. Patients were still on ibrutinib when every remission and progressive disease sample was collected.

Note on this clone: Its antigen target is currently unknown. Base qualities are not at hand, and no much larger clone is one base apart.

The goal of deep resolution MiSeq sequencing was a depth between 1 in 1 million and 1 in 200,000 T cells, and coverage averaged 10x per clonotype. The immunoSEQ hsTCRB Kit was used to generate TCR beta libraries. Per the source publication's procedure: Data were analyzed with ImmunoSEQ Data Assistant and ImmunoSEQ Analyzer, with V, D and J genes assigned per IMGT definitions. Clonality, with values ranging from 0 to 1, was calculated as one minus the normalized Shannon entropy of productive rearrangement frequencies. Only overrepresented clonotypes making up at least 0.05% of the repertoire of each patient were included in the public clonotype analysis. Thirteen repertoires from age-matched healthy donors, obtained from immuneACCESS, served as clonality controls. TCRdb took over this immuneACCESS table, retaining in-frame rearrangements with V and J assigned. Such tables are incomplete; in checked studies, under half of the missing clones stem from an unresolved V gene, and the remainder is unexplained. The DNA was the basis for D and trimming; V, J and clone size are from that table. Across this sample there are some 81,000 clones, with more than 75% seen only once. Roughly 5% of the sample is taken by the ten largest.

In light of the paper, this sample's time point label describes: about eleven months on ibrutinib. For TCR beta library preparation, 1.5 to 2 micrograms of genomic DNA was extracted from cryopreserved PBMCs. Longitudinal blood samples from CLL patients on ibrutinib monotherapy were analyzed using high-throughput TCR beta sequencing. The patients took part in an open-label, single-center phase 2 trial of ibrutinib monotherapy. The CDR3 runs 16 amino acids, cysteine and phenylalanine included. Of the read, only the CDR3 DNA is kept; its 48 bases are in frame from base 1. V gives up 0 bases and J gives up 7 bases, and the segment between their germline ends measures 16 bases. For CDR1 and CDR2, the germline V gene lists SGDLS and YYNGEE. The research as a whole found: Sampling times were not matched between patients in sustained remission and patients whose disease was progressing, and lymph node repertoires were not examined. Baseline clonality exceeded that of age-matched healthy donors and correlated strongly with circulating CD8+ T-cell counts. Clonality rose at ibrutinib response, remained stable during sustained remission, and dropped back toward baseline at progression. Public clonotypes were rare and either shrank or stayed stable during treatment, and the rise in clonality at ibrutinib response reflected expansion of private clonotypes.

The sample consisted of PBMCs, taken after 12 months of ibrutinib treatment. This clonotype originated in a human donor with chronic lymphocytic leukemia. The sequence is built from TRBV9 and TRBJ1-4, with the D gene uncertain. The DNA is TGTGCCAGCAGCGTAGACCCGGCCAGACTGGGTGAAAAACTGTTTTTT. This yields the protein CASSVDPARLGEKLFF.